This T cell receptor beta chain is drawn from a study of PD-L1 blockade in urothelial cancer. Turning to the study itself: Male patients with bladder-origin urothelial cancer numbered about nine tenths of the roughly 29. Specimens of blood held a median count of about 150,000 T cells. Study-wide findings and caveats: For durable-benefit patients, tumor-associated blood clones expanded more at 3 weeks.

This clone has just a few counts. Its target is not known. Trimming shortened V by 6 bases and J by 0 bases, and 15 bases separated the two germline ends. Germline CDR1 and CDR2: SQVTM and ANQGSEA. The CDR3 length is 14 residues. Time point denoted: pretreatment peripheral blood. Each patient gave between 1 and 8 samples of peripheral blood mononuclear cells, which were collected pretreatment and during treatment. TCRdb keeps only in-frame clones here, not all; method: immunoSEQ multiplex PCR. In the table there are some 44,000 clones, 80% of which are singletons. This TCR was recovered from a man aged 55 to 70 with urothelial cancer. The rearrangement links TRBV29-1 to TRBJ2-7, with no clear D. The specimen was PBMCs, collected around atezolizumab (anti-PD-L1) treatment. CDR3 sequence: CSVSPAVDSYEQYF. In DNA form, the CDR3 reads TGCAGCGTATCACCTGCGGTGGACTCCTACGAGCAGTACTTC.